The 25 T cell receptor beta chains below were found in one sample sequenced in a study of beta chain features in type 1 diabetes. Study-level points and caveats: TCRB CDR3s were moderately but significantly shorter in Type 1 diabetes patients in all four CD4+ subsets.

Every isolated RNA sample was fully reverse transcribed, so sequencing captured expressed TCRB transcripts. TCRdb's copy holds only in-frame clones and misses some; the assay was immunoSEQ multiplex PCR. This sample yields roughly 26,000 clones, of which about 49% are seen a single time; roughly 0.29% belongs to the top ten. For these receptors, no antigen is known. The sample comprised stem cell memory CD4+ T cells from blood. These receptor sequences come from a man aged 25 to 40 with type 1 diabetes.

V and J are TRBV11-2 and TRBJ1-2; no definite D call. Germline lookup yields CDR1 SGHAT and CDR2 FQNNGV. The V end was cut by 0 bases, the J end by 2 bases, with 4 bases between. This CDR3 contains 13 residues. CDR3 nucleotides: TGTGCCAGCAGCTTAGATGGCAACTATGGCTACACCTTC. This encodes CASSLDGNYGYTF. Full variable domain (rest looked up from reference TRBV11-2 and TRBJ1-2): EAGVAQSPRYKIIEKRQSVAFWCNPISGHATLYWYQQILGQGPKLLIQFQNNGVVDDSQLPKDRFSAERLKGVDSTLKIQPAKLEDSAVYLCASSLDGNYGYTFGSGTRLTVV.

There are a few counts of this clone. This sequence joins TRBV7-6 and TRBJ2-7; no firm D call. This CDR3 is built from 14 residues. From germline, CDR1 is SGHVS and CDR2 FNYEAQ. Trimming stripped 1 base from V and 0 bases from J, with 7 bases between. The CDR3 region is CASSLGPISYEQYF. DNA for the CDR3: TGTGCCAGCAGCTTAGGGCCGATCTCCTACGAGCAGTACTTC.

This clone was observed a few times. The chain combines TRBV4-1 with TRBJ2-2; D is unresolved. Per germline, CDR1 MGHRA and CDR2 YSYEKL. Trimming removed 5 bases from V and 4 bases from J, with 14 bases in between. CDR3 length: 15 amino acids. Here the CDR3 reads CASSSTETLTGELFF. CDR3 nucleotide sequence: TGCGCCAGCAGCAGCACGGAGACTCTCACCGGGGAGCTGTTTTTT.

The J gene is TRBJ2-7, the V gene TRBV7-8; 9 nucleotides match TRBD1. V lost 5 bases, J lost 3 bases, and 8 bases stayed unmatched. There are 15 residues in the CDR3. The V gene's germline CDR1 is SGHVS and CDR2 FQNEAQ. The DNA for the CDR3 is TGTGCCAGCAGCCCATCCCCGGGACAGGGCTACGAGCAGTACTTC. It codes for CASSPSPGQGYEQYF.

In this sample, this clone turned up a few times. V and J are TRBV5-1 and TRBJ1-1; TRBD1 matches 7 bases. CDR1 and CDR2 (germline): SGHRS, YFSETQ. V was pared by 4 bases and J by 6 bases, with 9 bases of the junction left unmatched. The CDR3 totals 14 residues. In nucleotides, the CDR3 is TGCGCCAGCAGCCTGAGACAGGGTAACGCTGAAGCTTTCTTT. This sequence encodes CASSLRQGNAEAFF. Full variable domain (remainder filled in from reference TRBV5-1 and TRBJ1-1): KAGVTQTPRYLIKTRGQQVTLSCSPISGHRSVSWYQQTPGQGLQFLFEYFSETQRNKGNFPGRFSGRQFSNSRSEMNVSTLELGDSALYLCASSLRQGNAEAFFGQGTRLTVV.

The V gene is TRBV19, the J gene TRBJ2-7; 9 bases fit TRBD1. There are 15 residues in the CDR3. CDR1 is LNHDA and CDR2 is SQIVND in the germline V gene (reference sequence). The junction had 11 bases not matched to a gene; V was cut back by 5 bases and J by 6 bases. CDR3 nucleotides: TGTGCCAGTAGTCCTCGGGACAGGGCCGGGTCCGAGCAGTACTTC. Translating gives CASSPRDRAGSEQYF.

There are a few counts of this clone. CDR3 sequence (DNA): TGTGCCAGCAGCGTAAGCGGGAGGGCCCCCACCGGGGAGCTGTTTTTT. This codes for CASSVSGRAPTGELFF. The chain is built from TRBV9 and TRBJ2-2; 10 nucleotides match TRBD2. The junction had 4 bases not matched to a gene; V was cut back by 1 base and J by 4 bases. Germline V gene data show CDR1 as SGDLS and CDR2 as YYNGEE. This CDR3 has 16 residues.

This sequence joins TRBV19 and TRBJ2-7; 10 nucleotides align to TRBD1. V was clipped by 2 bases and J by 0 bases; unmatched bases: 7. This CDR3 contains 17 residues. Germline CDR1 is LNHDA and CDR2 is SQIVND (reference sequence). CDR3 sequence (DNA): TGTGCCAGTAGTATACAGGGGACAGGGGTGGTCTCCTACGAGCAGTACTTC. Its translation is CASSIQGTGVVSYEQYF.

CDR3 residues: CASSVRLAGADTQYF. CDR3 bases: TGTGCCAGCAGCGTACGGCTAGCGGGGGCAGATACGCAGTATTTT. This chain connects TRBV9 to TRBJ2-3; TRBD2 matches at 10 bases. The V and J ends lost 1 base and 4 bases, in that order; junction bases with no gene match: 3. This CDR3 spans 15 amino acids. Germline CDR1 is SGDLS and CDR2 is YYNGEE. The full variable domain, rest sourced from reference TRBV9 and TRBJ2-3, is DSGVTQTPKHLITATGQRVTLRCSPRSGDLSVYWYQQSLDQGLQFLIQYYNGEERAKGNILERFSAQQFPDLHSELNLSSLELGDSALYFCASSVRLAGADTQYFGPGTRLTVL.

The chain links TRBV30 to TRBJ2-1, with TRBD2 matching 8 bases. V was clipped by 5 bases and J by 9 bases; unmatched bases: 9. There are 13 residues in the CDR3. Germline values: CDR1 GTSNPN, CDR2 SVGIG (reference sequence). CDR3 in amino acids: CAWAQREYGEQFF. CDR3 sequence (DNA): TGTGCCTGGGCACAGCGGGAGTACGGTGAGCAGTTCTTC.

The genes are TRBV4-1 and TRBJ2-5; D gene uncertain. Per the germline V gene, CDR1 is MGHRA and CDR2 is YSYEKL. Trimming removed 1 base from V and 7 bases from J, with 10 bases in between. The CDR3 contains 13 residues. CDR3 sequence reads: CASSQVGPGTQYF. As DNA, the CDR3 is TGCGCCAGCAGCCAAGTCGGTCCGGGGACCCAGTACTTC.

The CDR3 region has the DNA TGTGCCAGCAGCCCCGGGACAGCCTATGGCTACACCTTC. Encoded protein: CASSPGTAYGYTF. The chain links TRBV2 to TRBJ1-2; TRBD1 matches 7 bases. CDR1 is SNHLY and CDR2 is FYNNEI in the germline V gene. The CDR3 runs to 13 residues. After removal of 6 bases from V and 4 bases from J, the junction contained 5 bases not matched to a gene.

This clone occurred a few times. The chain recombines TRBV14 with TRBJ1-1; tentative D call: TRBD1 (5 bases). Germline-derived CDR1 and CDR2 are SGHDN and FVKESK. The V end was cut by 5 bases, the J end by 4 bases, with 14 bases between. This CDR3 contains 14 residues. As DNA, the CDR3 is TGTGCCAGCAGCTTTGGGGGGGGGAGCACTGAAGCTTTCTTT. Its protein is CASSFGGGSTEAFF. Full variable domain (outside the CDR3, taken from reference TRBV14 and TRBJ1-1): EAGVTQFPSHSVIEKGQTVTLRCDPISGHDNLYWYRRVMGKEIKFLLHFVKESKQDESGMPNNRFLAERTGGTYSTLKVQPAELEDSGVYFCASSFGGGSTEAFFGQGTRLTVV.

CDR3 amino acids: CASSLVGTGDHEQFF. The CDR3 DNA follows: TGTGCCAGCAGCTTAGTAGGGACAGGGGATCATGAGCAGTTCTTC. The V call is TRBV11-2, the J call TRBJ2-1; TRBD1 matches 10 bases. Trimming removed 1 base from V and 8 bases from J; junction bases left unmatched: 5. The CDR3 is 15 amino acids. CDR1 is SGHAT and CDR2 is FQNNGV in the germline V gene.

The chain joins TRBV10-1 to TRBJ2-2; D is perhaps TRBD2 (6 bases). V gave up 0 bases and J gave up 5 bases, with 13 bases separating them. Germline V gene data show CDR1 as WNHNN and CDR2 as SYGVQD (reference sequence). The CDR3 sequence is 16 residues long. In nucleotides, the CDR3 is TGCGCCAGCAGTGAGTCGACCGGGGCGGGGACCGGGGAGCTGTTTTTT. This codes for CASSESTGAGTGELFF.

A single count supports this clone. The chain is built from TRBV29-1 and TRBJ1-1, with no clear D. V lost 7 bases and J 2 bases, leaving 14 bases between the germline ends. The germline V gene encodes CDR1 SQVTM and CDR2 ANQGSEA. The CDR3 contains 13 residues. CDR3 DNA: TGCAGCGCTGTACAGACATTAAACACTGAAGCTTTCTTT. Residues: CSAVQTLNTEAFF.

The CDR3 loop reads CASSLDPPGSANTEAFF. In DNA, the CDR3 is TGCGCCAGCAGCTTGGACCCACCGGGAAGCGCGAACACTGAAGCTTTCTTT. This rearrangement joins TRBV5-1 to TRBJ1-1; no reliable D call. Germline CDR1 is SGHRS and CDR2 is YFSETQ. The CDR3 loop spans 17 amino acids. The V gene lost 0 bases and the J gene lost 1 base, with 16 bases spanning the gap.

The J gene is TRBJ1-2, the V gene TRBV5-1, with D tentatively TRBD1 (5 bases). CDR1 and CDR2 from the germline V gene are SGHRS and YFSETQ. Trimming shortened V by 3 bases and J by 7 bases, and 13 bases separated the two germline ends. The CDR3 is made up of 13 amino acids. This CDR3 reads CASSSGEGVGYTF. The DNA for the CDR3 is TGCGCCAGCAGCTCCGGTGAAGGGGTTGGCTACACCTTC.

This clone has just a few counts. This chain links TRBV10-3 with TRBJ2-1; TRBD2 might be the D (6 bases). Trimming pared 10 bases from V and 1 base from J, leaving 14 bases between. Germline lookup yields CDR1 ENHRY and CDR2 SYGVKD. The CDR3 consists of 14 residues. CDR3 in DNA: TGTGCCACGACAAGCGGGCCATCCTACAATGAGCAGTTCTTC. Its translation: CATTSGPSYNEQFF.

V and J are TRBV2 and TRBJ2-3; weak D call: TRBD2 (6 bases). CDR1 and CDR2 (germline): SNHLY, FYNNEI. Trimming took off 0 bases at V and 5 bases at J, with 6 bases between the two ends. There are 13 residues in the CDR3. The CDR3 region is CASSEAGGDTQYF. As DNA, the CDR3 is TGTGCCAGCAGTGAAGCCGGGGGAGATACGCAGTATTTT.

This clone appeared once. This chain uses TRBV7-2 with TRBJ2-2; unclear D gene. Trimming shortened V by 1 base and J by 0 bases, and 9 bases separated the two germline ends. This CDR3 has 16 residues. Germline CDR1 reads SGHTA; CDR2 reads FQGNSA. This CDR3 reads CASSLVAAANTGELFF. In nucleotides, the CDR3 is TGTGCCAGCAGCTTAGTTGCGGCTGCGAACACCGGGGAGCTGTTTTTT.

CDR3 protein: CASSGGTGGYTEAFF. The CDR3 DNA sequence: TGTGCCAGCAGCGGCGGGACAGGGGGCTATACTGAAGCTTTCTTT. The rearrangement uses TRBV9 and TRBJ1-1; 12 bases line up with TRBD1. The CDR3 is 15 amino acids. V was clipped by 3 bases and J by 5 bases; unmatched bases: 5. The germline CDR1 and CDR2 sequences are SGDLS and YYNGEE.

The V gene is TRBV5-4, the J gene TRBJ2-7; 7 nucleotides match TRBD1. Unmatched junction bases numbered 5, after V lost 0 bases and J lost 5 bases. The germline gives CDR1 SGHNT, CDR2 YYREEE (reference sequence). The CDR3 totals 14 residues. The CDR3 spells CASSLGQGVHEQYF. The CDR3 region has the DNA TGTGCCAGCAGCTTGGGACAGGGTGTCCACGAGCAGTACTTC.

This chain joins TRBV5-1 and TRBJ1-2, with 9 bases that match TRBD1. Trimming took 4 bases from V and 7 from J; bases not matched to a gene: 8. The CDR3 consists of 14 residues. The germline gives CDR1 SGHRS, CDR2 YFSETQ. CDR3 DNA: TGCGCCAGCAGCCAGACAGGGGGGAGCGTTGGCTACACCTTC. As protein: CASSQTGGSVGYTF.

The chain employs TRBV27 and TRBJ2-7, with a tentative D call TRBD1 (6 bases). Germline V lookup: CDR1 MNHEY, CDR2 SMNVEV (reference sequence). CDR3 length equals 15 residues. V was shortened by 5 bases and J by 4 bases, with 18 bases between the two germline ends. The CDR3 nucleotides are TGTGCCAGCAGTCTGACCGGGACAAATCCTTACGAGCAGTACTTC. Amino acid sequence: CASSLTGTNPYEQYF.